Below are 22 T cell receptor beta chains sequenced from a single sample in a study of blood T cell repertoires in COVID-19. TCRdb's table, derived via immunoSEQ multiplex PCR, lists solely in-frame clones and lacks some. The data show more than 65,000 clones, 65% to 80% seen once. The sample comprised peripheral blood. These receptors were taken from an elderly woman with active or convalescent COVID-19.

The chain recombines TRBV12-5 with TRBJ2-2, with D unresolved. The V gene lost 6 bases and the J gene lost 3 bases, with 8 bases spanning the gap. Germline CDR1 reads LGHNT; CDR2 reads FRNRAP. CDR3 size: 13 residues. CDR3 loop: CASGNTYTGELFF. The DNA for the CDR3 is TGTGCTAGTGGAAACACATACACCGGGGAGCTGTTTTTT.

This chain links TRBV18 with TRBJ2-1; TRBD2 is a possible D gene (6 bases). The germline CDR1 and CDR2 sequences are KGHSH and LQKENI. V dropped 6 bases and J dropped 9 bases, with 18 bases sitting between them. The CDR3 loop spans 14 amino acids. This chain's CDR3 is CASSPGDTIGEQFF. CDR3 DNA sequence: TGTGCCAGCTCGCCGGGGGATACGATTGGTGAGCAGTTCTTC.

The rearrangement joins TRBV25-1 to TRBJ1-6, with a possible D match to TRBD1 (6 bases). The CDR3 is 15 residues long. From germline, CDR1 is MGHDK and CDR2 SYGVNS. V was shortened by 8 bases and J by 4 bases, with 15 bases between the two germline ends. The CDR3 here is CASQRGLNYNSPLHF. CDR3 DNA: TGTGCCAGCCAGCGGGGGCTTAATTATAATTCACCCCTCCACTTT.

The chain uses TRBV19 and TRBJ2-5; 11 bases fit TRBD2. The ends lost 3 bases at V and 7 bases at J; junction bases unmatched: 13. The germline CDR1 and CDR2 sequences are LNHDA and SQIVND (reference sequence). The length of the CDR3 is 17 residues. The CDR3 sequence: CASSIRSSGGVDVTQYF. The CDR3 nucleotides read TGTGCCAGTAGTATCAGGAGTAGCGGGGGGGTAGATGTGACCCAGTACTTC.

V usage is TRBV7-8 and J usage is TRBJ2-1; the D gene is possibly TRBD1 (6 bases). Trimming took 5 bases from V and 7 from J, leaving 24 bases between them. This CDR3 has 17 residues. Looked up from germline, CDR1 is SGHVS and CDR2 is FQNEAQ. CDR3 loop: CASSPGPPGEGHNEQFF. In DNA, the CDR3 is TGTGCCAGCAGCCCAGGCCCCCCAGGGGAAGGTCATAATGAGCAGTTCTTC.

The rearrangement joins TRBV18 to TRBJ2-1; 10 bases are a match to TRBD1. The V gene end was trimmed by 1 base and the J gene end by 4 bases; junction bases not matched to a gene: 4. Germline V gene data show CDR1 as KGHSH and CDR2 as LQKENI. The CDR3 is 16 amino acids. CDR3 sequence (DNA): TGTGCCAGCTCACCACTTGGGACAGGGGATTACAATGAGCAGTTCTTC. It encodes CASSPLGTGDYNEQFF.

This clone was seen at least ten times. The V gene is TRBV14, the J gene TRBJ2-3; D is possibly TRBD2 (6 bases). The germline CDR1 and CDR2 sequences are SGHDN and FVKESK. The V and J ends lost 5 bases and 2 bases respectively, with 23 bases between them. The CDR3 totals 18 residues. DNA of the CDR3: TGTGCCAGCAGCGGGCAGGGCCCGAGTCTAGCGAACACAGATACGCAGTATTTT. It specifies CASSGQGPSLANTDTQYF.

The rearrangement uses TRBV7-9 and TRBJ2-2; maybe TRBD1 (6 bases). There are 16 residues in the CDR3. The V end was cut by 5 bases, the J end by 5 bases, with 18 bases between. CDR1 SEHNR and CDR2 FQNEAQ come from the germline V gene (reference sequence). CDR3: CASSLLGARETGELFF. For the CDR3, the DNA is TGTGCCAGCAGCCTCCTGGGGGCTCGGGAAACCGGGGAGCTGTTTTTT.

This clone has only one observation. V is TRBV11-2 and J is TRBJ2-5; 7 bases match TRBD1. Per germline, CDR1 SGHAT and CDR2 FQNNGV. The CDR3 extends over 16 amino acids. V shed 4 bases and J 5 bases; nucleotides not matched to a gene: 13. CDR3: CASSSVGFRGQETQYF. The DNA of the CDR3 is TGTGCCAGCAGCTCGGTTGGGTTTAGGGGGCAGGAGACCCAGTACTTC.

The rearrangement joins TRBV6-5 to TRBJ1-1; possibly TRBD1 for D (6 bases). V lost 11 bases to trimming and J lost 1 base, with 11 bases between them. Germline CDR1 and CDR2: MNHEY and SVGAGI. The CDR3 length is 12 residues. The CDR3 spells CAAQGANTEAFF. The CDR3 DNA is TGTGCCGCACAGGGTGCGAACACTGAAGCTTTCTTT.

This clone showed up just once. The chain couples TRBV7-2 to TRBJ2-7, with D unresolved. The CDR3 is 12 amino acids. Trimming took 1 base from V and 7 from J, leaving 8 bases between them. Germline CDR1 reads SGHTA; CDR2 reads FQGNSA. The CDR3 DNA is TGTGCCAGCAGCTTAGTTACGGTGGAGCAGTACTTC. Its protein is CASSLVTVEQYF.

This sequence joins TRBV5-1 and TRBJ2-7; the match to TRBD2 covers 13 bases. There are 15 residues in the CDR3. Per the germline V gene, CDR1 is SGHRS and CDR2 is YFSETQ. The ends lost 4 bases at V and 5 bases at J; junction bases unmatched: 6. The CDR3 is CASSPGLAGAHEQYF. The CDR3 DNA is TGCGCCAGCAGCCCCGGACTAGCGGGGGCCCACGAGCAGTACTTC.

The J gene is TRBJ1-6, the V gene TRBV6-2 or TRBV6-3; a weak D match, TRBD1 (5 bases). V was shortened by 3 bases and J by 15 bases, with 12 bases between the two germline ends. Per germline, CDR1 MNHEY and CDR2 SVGEGT. This CDR3 is 12 amino acids long. This CDR3 is CASSYRGLNLHF. In nucleotides, the CDR3 is TGTGCCAGCAGTTATAGGGGCCTGAACCTCCACTTT.

With regard to this clone: One end of the junction fails to match germline, which may point to a read error. V gene TRBV5-6 combines with J gene TRBJ2-7; 7 nucleotides match TRBD1. Per the germline V gene, CDR1 is SGHDT and CDR2 is YYEEEE. The CDR3 spans 12 residues. In nucleotides, the CDR3 is TGTGCCAGCAGCATCTACGGGACAGCCGGTTTGTTC. Its protein product is CASSIYGTAGLF.

This chain connects TRBV7-2 to TRBJ1-6; D uncertain. Germline V CDR1 and CDR2: SGHTA, FQGNSA. The CDR3 spans 15 residues. The V gene lost 5 bases and the J gene lost 6 bases, with 14 bases spanning the gap. The CDR3 region has the DNA TGTGCCAGCAGCCGGATGAGGCTCGGTAATTCACCCCTCCACTTT. Its protein is CASSRMRLGNSPLHF.

The count of this clone is one. Here the CDR3 DNA reads TGTGCCAGCAGCTTGGACTACCCTCGGAGGCACGAGCAGTACTTC. Translation gives CASSLDYPRRHEQYF. The chain joins TRBV6-5 to TRBJ2-7; D perhaps matches TRBD2 (6 bases). Germline CDR1 is MNHEY and CDR2 is SVGAGI. The V gene lost 6 bases and the J gene lost 5 bases, with 20 bases spanning the gap. The CDR3 length is 15 residues.

The chain joins TRBV12-3 or TRBV12-4 to TRBJ1-1; no reliable D call. This CDR3 is built from 12 residues. V was pared by 6 bases and J by 10 bases, with 15 bases between. In nucleotides, the CDR3 is TGTGCCAGCAGCCCTCGCGGGATTGCAGCTTTCTTT. This encodes CASSPRGIAAFF.

This chain connects TRBV28 to TRBJ2-3; 8 nucleotides line up with TRBD2. Germline CDR1 and CDR2: MDHEN and SYDVKM. The ends lost 7 bases at V and 4 bases at J; junction bases unmatched: 10. The CDR3 sequence is 15 residues long. CDR3 bases: TGTGCCAGCACCCTCGGGGGGGGCGGGGCAGATACGCAGTATTTT. This gives the protein CASTLGGGGADTQYF.

This chain connects TRBV27 to TRBJ1-2; no reliable D call. Germline V lookup: CDR1 MNHEY, CDR2 SMNVEV (reference sequence). With 3 bases removed from V and 2 bases from J, the gap between germline ends came to 7 bases. This CDR3 region has 13 residues. CDR3 bases: TGTGCCAGCAGTTTGGGGAGAAACTATGGCTACACCTTC. Residues: CASSLGRNYGYTF.

The CDR3: CASSASLGLPSNEQFF. The CDR3 DNA reads TGTGCCAGCAGCGCTTCGCTAGGTCTGCCCAGCAATGAGCAGTTCTTC. The chain employs TRBV7-2 and TRBJ2-1; D not resolved. Trimming took 5 bases from V and 6 from J, leaving 20 bases between them. Germline loops: CDR1 SGHTA, CDR2 FQGNSA. This CDR3 region has 16 residues.

The chain has TRBV6-2 or TRBV6-3 and TRBJ1-2; D gene uncertain. Trimming took 4 bases from V and 4 from J, leaving 22 bases between them. This CDR3 is 17 amino acids long. The germline CDR1 and CDR2 sequences are MNHEY and SVGEGT. The CDR3: CASSSHSTPGSLYGYTF. As DNA, the CDR3 is TGTGCCAGCAGTTCCCACTCAACTCCGGGATCCCTCTATGGCTACACCTTC.

The gene calls are TRBV19 and TRBJ1-4; D is unclear. This CDR3 region has 15 residues. Germline values: CDR1 LNHDA, CDR2 SQIVND (reference sequence). V lost 3 bases, J lost 4 bases, and 12 bases lay in between. CDR3 DNA: TGTGCCAGTAGTATTGGGGAGATCTATAATGAAAAACTGTTTTTT. It translates to CASSIGEIYNEKLFF.